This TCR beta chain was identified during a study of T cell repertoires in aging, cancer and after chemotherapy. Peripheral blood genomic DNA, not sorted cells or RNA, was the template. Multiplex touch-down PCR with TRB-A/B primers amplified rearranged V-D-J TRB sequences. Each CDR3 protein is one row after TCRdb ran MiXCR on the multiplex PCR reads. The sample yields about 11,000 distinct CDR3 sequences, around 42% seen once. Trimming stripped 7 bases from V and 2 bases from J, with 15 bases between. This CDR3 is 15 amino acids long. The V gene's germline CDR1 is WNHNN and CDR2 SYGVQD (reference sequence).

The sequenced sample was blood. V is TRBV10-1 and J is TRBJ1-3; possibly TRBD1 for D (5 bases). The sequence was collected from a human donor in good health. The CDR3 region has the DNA TGCGCCAGCACCTCTTGGGGCGGAACTGGAAACACCATATATTTT. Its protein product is CASTSWGGTGNTIYF.